The rows below give T cell receptor beta chains drawn from one sample of a study of T cell clonotyping in hematopoietic cell transplantation. Assay used: immunoSEQ multiplex PCR; TCRdb lists only in-frame clones, some missing. The table has 8,500 to 9,000 clones, roughly 85% seen once. Sequences were derived from PBMCs, sampled 180 days after allogeneic stem cell transplant. The receptors derive from a female patient aged 30 to 40 who had an allogeneic stem cell transplant, so the T cells may come from the graft donor. Some clones in this sample may be carry-over from other donors' samples. The CDR3 runs from the conserved cysteine through the conserved F or W. Size values are once, few and many counts, or a class for expanded clones, and some rows have none.

J	V	size	CDR3
TRBJ2-1	TRBV4-1	.	CASSQDPGLPLNEQFF
TRBJ1-6	TRBV5-1	.	CASSFEGVSGSPLHF
TRBJ2-3	TRBV4-1	.	CASSQADTQYF
TRBJ2-7	TRBV7-2	.	CASSYRGYEQYF
TRBJ2-3	TRBV7-9	.	CASSSPGRGGPAGSDTQYF
TRBJ2-5	TRBV9	.	CASSIQSQETQYF
TRBJ2-5	TRBV7-3	.	CASSRGGPETQYF
TRBJ1-1	TRBV6-5	.	CASSYRYSRTEAFF
TRBJ1-2	TRBV6-6	.	CASSQTGTGNYGYTF
TRBJ2-3	TRBV9	.	CASSYLGQGADTQYF
TRBJ2-7	TRBV19	.	CASSPGPLRWQYF
TRBJ1-6	TRBV6-1	.	CASFYATGGNSPLHF
TRBJ1-6	TRBV25-1	.	CASSERGVGSPLHF
TRBJ2-3	TRBV4-1	.	CASSLGLAGGTDTQYF
TRBJ2-3	TRBV9	.	CASSSPGTSGEGTQYF
TRBJ1-2	TRBV7-2	.	CASSLVSRAGYTF
TRBJ1-1	TRBV7-9	.	CASSLGAMTEAFF
TRBJ2-7	TRBV19	medium-sized	CASSIADRYEQYF
TRBJ2-7	TRBV30	.	CAWTWGRGSYEQYF
TRBJ1-2	TRBV25-1	.	CASSEWGGPNYGYTF
TRBJ2-7	TRBV7-2	.	CASSLGAGGGGGEQYF
TRBJ1-5	TRBV7-2	.	CASSLQGGGNQPQHF
TRBJ1-4	TRBV25-1	.	CASSPPLATNEKLFF
TRBJ1-3	TRBV9	.	CASSPNLLNTIYF
TRBJ2-3	TRBV5-1	few	CASSLGQGDTQYF
TRBJ1-1	TRBV6-5	.	CASSYYSGLNTEAFF
TRBJ1-6	TRBV6-1	.	CASSEVRPRSYSPLHF
TRBJ2-7	TRBV19	.	CASSITGPSYEQYF
TRBJ1-6	TRBV5-4	.	CASSLGGGRNNSPLHF
TRBJ2-3	TRBV7-2	.	CASRRGGGSTDTQYF
TRBJ2-5	TRBV9	.	CASSVGGGSETQYF
TRBJ2-1	TRBV7-2	.	CASSPGHRFIEQFF
TRBJ2-3	TRBV6-1	.	CASKDRVGTDTQYF
TRBJ2-7	TRBV29-1	.	CSVLGLQFVGEQYF
TRBJ1-2	TRBV6-1	.	CASSNWGHWKEGYTF
TRBJ1-5	TRBV9	.	CASSVGGDGNQPQHF
TRBJ1-1	TRBV30	.	CAWSRRGEAFF
TRBJ2-2	TRBV7-2	.	CASSFQGTGELFF
TRBJ1-1	TRBV29-1	once	CSIKDRPNTEAFF
TRBJ1-2	TRBV13	.	CASSLGTGGNGYTF
TRBJ2-7	TRBV4-1	.	CASSQGSILEQYF
TRBJ2-7	TRBV7-2	.	CASGKGLSEQYF
TRBJ1-5	TRBV5-1	.	CASSSTYNQPQHF
TRBJ1-3	TRBV9	.	CASSVGVNSGNTIYF
TRBJ2-1	TRBV5-1	.	CASRRTSGNEQFF
TRBJ1-2	TRBV6-5	.	CASSRGGQSVSRTF
TRBJ2-1	TRBV7-2	few	CASSLSTGLGEQFF